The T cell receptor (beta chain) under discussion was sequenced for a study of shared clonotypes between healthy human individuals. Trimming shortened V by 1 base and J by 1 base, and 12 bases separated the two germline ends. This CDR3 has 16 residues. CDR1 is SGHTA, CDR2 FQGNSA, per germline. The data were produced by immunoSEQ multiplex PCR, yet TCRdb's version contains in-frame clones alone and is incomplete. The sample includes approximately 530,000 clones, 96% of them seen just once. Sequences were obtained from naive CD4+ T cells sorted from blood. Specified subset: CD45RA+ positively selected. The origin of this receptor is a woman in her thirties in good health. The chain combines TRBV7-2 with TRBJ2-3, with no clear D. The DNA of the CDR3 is TGTGCCAGCAGCTTAGGATCCTTTGGAGGCACAGATACGCAGTATTTT. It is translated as CASSLGSFGGTDTQYF.